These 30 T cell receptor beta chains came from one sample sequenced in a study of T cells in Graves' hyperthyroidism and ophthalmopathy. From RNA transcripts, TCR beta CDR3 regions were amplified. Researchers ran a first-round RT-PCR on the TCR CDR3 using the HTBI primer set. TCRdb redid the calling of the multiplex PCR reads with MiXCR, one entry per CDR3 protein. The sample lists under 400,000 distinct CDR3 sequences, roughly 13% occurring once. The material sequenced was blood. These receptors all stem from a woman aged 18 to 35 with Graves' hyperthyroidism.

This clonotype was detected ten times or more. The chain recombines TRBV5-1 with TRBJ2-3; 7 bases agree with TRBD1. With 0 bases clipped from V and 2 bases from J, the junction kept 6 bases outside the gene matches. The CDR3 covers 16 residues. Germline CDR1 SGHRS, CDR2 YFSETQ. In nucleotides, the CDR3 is TGCGCCAGCAGCTTGGGTGGGGGACAGAACACAGATACGCAGTATTTT. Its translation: CASSLGGGQNTDTQYF.

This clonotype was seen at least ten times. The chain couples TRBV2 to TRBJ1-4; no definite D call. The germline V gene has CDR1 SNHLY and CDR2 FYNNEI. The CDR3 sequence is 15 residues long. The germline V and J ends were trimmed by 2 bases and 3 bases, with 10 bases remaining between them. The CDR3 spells CASSEYGLPNEKLFF. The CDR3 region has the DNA TGTGCCAGCAGTGAATATGGGTTGCCTAATGAAAAACTGTTTTTT.

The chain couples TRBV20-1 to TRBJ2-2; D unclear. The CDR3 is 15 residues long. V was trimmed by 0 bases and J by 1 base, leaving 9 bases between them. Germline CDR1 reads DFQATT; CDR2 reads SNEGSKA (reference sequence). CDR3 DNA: TGCAGTGCTAGAGATCCCCGGGTGAACACCGGGGAGCTGTTTTTT. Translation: CSARDPRVNTGELFF.

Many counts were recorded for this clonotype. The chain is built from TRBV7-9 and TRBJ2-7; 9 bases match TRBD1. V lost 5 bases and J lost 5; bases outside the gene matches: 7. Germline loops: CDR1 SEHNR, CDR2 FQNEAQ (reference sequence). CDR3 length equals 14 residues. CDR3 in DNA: TGTGCCAGCAGCCCCGGGACAGGGAAGGACGAGCAGTACTTC. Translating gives CASSPGTGKDEQYF. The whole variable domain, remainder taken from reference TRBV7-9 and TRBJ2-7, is DTGVSQNPRHKITKRGQNVTFRCDPISEHNRLYWYRQTLGQGPEFLTYFQNEAQLEKSRLLSDRFSAERPKGSFSTLEIQRTEQGDSAMYLCASSPGTGKDEQYFGPGTRLTVT.

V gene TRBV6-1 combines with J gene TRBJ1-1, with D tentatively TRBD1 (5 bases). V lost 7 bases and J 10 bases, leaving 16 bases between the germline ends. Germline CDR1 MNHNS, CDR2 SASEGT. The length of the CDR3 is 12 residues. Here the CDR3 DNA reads TGTGCCAGCACCACGAGGAACGGGGGAGCTTTCTTT. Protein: CASTTRNGGAFF.

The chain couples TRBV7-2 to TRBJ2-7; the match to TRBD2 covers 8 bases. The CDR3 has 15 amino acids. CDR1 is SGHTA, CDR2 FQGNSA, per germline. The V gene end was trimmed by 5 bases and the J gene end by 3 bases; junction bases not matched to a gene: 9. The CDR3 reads CASSLKGAGDYEQYF. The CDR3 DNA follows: TGTGCCAGCAGCCTCAAGGGAGCGGGAGACTACGAGCAGTACTTC.

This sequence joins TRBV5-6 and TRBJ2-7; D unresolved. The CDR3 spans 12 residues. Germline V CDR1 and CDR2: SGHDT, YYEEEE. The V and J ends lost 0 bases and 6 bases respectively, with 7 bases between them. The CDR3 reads CASSLGSPEQYF. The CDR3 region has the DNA TGTGCCAGCAGCTTGGGGTCGCCCGAGCAGTACTTC.

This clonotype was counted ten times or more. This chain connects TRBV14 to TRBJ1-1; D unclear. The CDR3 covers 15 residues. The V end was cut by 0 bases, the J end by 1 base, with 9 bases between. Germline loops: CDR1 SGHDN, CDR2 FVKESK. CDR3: CASSQEVLPNTEAFF. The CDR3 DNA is TGTGCCAGCAGCCAAGAGGTTCTTCCGAACACTGAAGCTTTCTTT. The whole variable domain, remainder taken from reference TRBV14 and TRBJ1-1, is EAGVTQFPSHSVIEKGQTVTLRCDPISGHDNLYWYRRVMGKEIKFLLHFVKESKQDESGMPNNRFLAERTGGTYSTLKVQPAELEDSGVYFCASSQEVLPNTEAFFGQGTRLTVV.

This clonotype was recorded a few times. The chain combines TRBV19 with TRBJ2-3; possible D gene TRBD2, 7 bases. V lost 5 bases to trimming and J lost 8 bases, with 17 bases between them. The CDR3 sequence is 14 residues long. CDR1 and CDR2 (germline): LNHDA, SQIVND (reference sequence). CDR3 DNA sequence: TGTGCCAGTAGTGTATCGGGGGGCGGCGGTACGCAGTATTTT. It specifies CASSVSGGGGTQYF.

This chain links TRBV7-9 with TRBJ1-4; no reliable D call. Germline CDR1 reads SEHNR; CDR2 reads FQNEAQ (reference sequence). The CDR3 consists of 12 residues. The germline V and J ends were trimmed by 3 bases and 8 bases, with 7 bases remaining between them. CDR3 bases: TGTGCCAGCAGCTTCCGTCTCGAAAAACTGTTTTTT. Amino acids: CASSFRLEKLFF.

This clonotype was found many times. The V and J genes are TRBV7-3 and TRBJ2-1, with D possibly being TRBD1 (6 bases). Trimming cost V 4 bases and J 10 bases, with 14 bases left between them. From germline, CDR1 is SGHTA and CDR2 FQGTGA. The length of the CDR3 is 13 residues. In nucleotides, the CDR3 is TGTGCCAGCAGCTCCCCCCCCAGGGGCGAGCAGTTCTTC. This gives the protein CASSSPPRGEQFF.

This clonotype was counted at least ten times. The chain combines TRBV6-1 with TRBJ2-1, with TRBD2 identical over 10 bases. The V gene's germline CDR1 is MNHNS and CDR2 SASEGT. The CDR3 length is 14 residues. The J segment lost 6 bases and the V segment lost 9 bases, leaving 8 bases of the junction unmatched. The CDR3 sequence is CASRTSGARNEQFF. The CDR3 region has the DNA TGTGCCAGTAGAACTAGCGGGGCCCGCAATGAGCAGTTCTTC.

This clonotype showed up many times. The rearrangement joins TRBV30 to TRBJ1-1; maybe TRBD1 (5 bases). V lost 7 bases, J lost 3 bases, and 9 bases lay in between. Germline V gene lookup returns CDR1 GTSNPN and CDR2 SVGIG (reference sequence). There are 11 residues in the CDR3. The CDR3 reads CASQGDTEAFF. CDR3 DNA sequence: TGTGCCTCGCAGGGAGACACTGAAGCTTTCTTT.

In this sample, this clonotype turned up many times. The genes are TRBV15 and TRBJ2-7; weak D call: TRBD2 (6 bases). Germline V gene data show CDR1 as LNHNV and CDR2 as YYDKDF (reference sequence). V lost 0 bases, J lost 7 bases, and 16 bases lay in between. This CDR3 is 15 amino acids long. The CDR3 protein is CATSRDGRGTGEQYF. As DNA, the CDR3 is TGTGCCACCAGCAGAGACGGACGGGGGACGGGTGAGCAGTACTTC.

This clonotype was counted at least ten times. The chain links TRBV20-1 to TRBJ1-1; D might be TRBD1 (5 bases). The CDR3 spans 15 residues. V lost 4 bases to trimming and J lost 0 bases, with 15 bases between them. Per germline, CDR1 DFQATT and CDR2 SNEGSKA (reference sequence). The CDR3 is CSAIGAPNMNTEAFF. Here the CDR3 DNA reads TGCAGTGCTATAGGGGCGCCGAACATGAACACTGAAGCTTTCTTT.

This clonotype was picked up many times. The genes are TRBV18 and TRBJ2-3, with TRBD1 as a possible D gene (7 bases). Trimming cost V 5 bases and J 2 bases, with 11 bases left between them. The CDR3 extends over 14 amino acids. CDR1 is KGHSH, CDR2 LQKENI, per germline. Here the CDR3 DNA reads TGTGCCAGCTCAGCGGGACAGCCCACAGATACGCAGTATTTT. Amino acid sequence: CASSAGQPTDTQYF.

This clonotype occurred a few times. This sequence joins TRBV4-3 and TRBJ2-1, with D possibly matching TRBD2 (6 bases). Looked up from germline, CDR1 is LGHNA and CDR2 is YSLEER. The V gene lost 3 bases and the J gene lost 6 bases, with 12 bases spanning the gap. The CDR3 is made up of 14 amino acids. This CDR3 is CASSHGSGVNEQFF. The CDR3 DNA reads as TGCGCCAGCAGCCATGGTAGCGGAGTCAATGAGCAGTTCTTC.

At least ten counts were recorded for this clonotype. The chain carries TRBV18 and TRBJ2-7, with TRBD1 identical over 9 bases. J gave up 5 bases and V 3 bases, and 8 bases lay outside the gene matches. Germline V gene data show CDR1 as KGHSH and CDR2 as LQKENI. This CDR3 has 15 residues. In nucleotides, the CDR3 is TGTGCCAGCTCACCCTCCGGGACAGGGACCGACGAGCAGTACTTC. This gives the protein CASSPSGTGTDEQYF.

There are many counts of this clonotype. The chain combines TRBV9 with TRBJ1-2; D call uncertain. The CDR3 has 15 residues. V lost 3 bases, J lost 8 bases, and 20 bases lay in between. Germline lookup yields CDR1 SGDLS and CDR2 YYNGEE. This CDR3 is CASSASSAPQEGYTF. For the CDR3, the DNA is TGTGCCAGCAGCGCTAGTTCAGCGCCTCAAGAAGGCTACACCTTC.

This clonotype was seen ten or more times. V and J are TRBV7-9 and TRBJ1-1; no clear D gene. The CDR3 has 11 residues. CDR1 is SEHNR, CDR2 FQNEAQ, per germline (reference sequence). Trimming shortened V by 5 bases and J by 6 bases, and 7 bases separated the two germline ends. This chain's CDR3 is CASSLDPEAFF. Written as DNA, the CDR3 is TGTGCCAGCAGCCTCGACCCTGAAGCTTTCTTT.

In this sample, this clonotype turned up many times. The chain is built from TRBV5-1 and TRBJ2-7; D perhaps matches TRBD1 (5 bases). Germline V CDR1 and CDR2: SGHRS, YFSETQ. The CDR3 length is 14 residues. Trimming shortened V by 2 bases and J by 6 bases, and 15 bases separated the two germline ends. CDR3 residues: CASSLLLGAGEQYF. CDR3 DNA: TGCGCCAGCAGCTTACTACTTGGGGCAGGCGAGCAGTACTTC. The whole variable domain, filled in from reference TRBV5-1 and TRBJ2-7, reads KAGVTQTPRYLIKTRGQQVTLSCSPISGHRSVSWYQQTPGQGLQFLFEYFSETQRNKGNFPGRFSGRQFSNSRSEMNVSTLELGDSALYLCASSLLLGAGEQYFGPGTRLTVT.

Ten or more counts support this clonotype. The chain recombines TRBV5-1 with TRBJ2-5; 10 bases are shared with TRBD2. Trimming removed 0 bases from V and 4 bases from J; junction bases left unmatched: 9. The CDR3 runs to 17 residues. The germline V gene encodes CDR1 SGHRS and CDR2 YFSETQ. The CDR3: CASSLVPSGSGAETQYF. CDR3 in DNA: TGCGCCAGCAGCTTGGTGCCTAGCGGGAGCGGGGCAGAGACCCAGTACTTC.

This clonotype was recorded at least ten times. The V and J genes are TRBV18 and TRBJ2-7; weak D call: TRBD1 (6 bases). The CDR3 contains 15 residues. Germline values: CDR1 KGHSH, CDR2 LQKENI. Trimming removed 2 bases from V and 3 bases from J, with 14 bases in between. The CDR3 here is CASSPTETGLYEQYF. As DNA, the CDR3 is TGTGCCAGCTCACCAACCGAGACAGGTCTCTACGAGCAGTACTTC.

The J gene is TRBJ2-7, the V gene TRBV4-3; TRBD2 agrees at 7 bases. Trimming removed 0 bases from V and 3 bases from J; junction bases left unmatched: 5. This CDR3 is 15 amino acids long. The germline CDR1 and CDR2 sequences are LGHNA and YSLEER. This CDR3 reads CASSQDAGGGYEQYF. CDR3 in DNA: TGCGCCAGCAGCCAAGATGCGGGCGGGGGCTACGAGCAGTACTTC.

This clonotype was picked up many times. The CDR3 sequence: CASRKAYSNQPQHF. The DNA for the CDR3 is TGTGCCAGCAGGAAAGCCTATAGCAATCAGCCCCAGCATTTT. V usage is TRBV28 and J usage is TRBJ1-5; no firm D call. In germline, CDR1 is MDHEN, CDR2 SYDVKM. The CDR3 totals 14 residues. V shed 6 bases and J shed 0 bases, with 9 bases lying between them.

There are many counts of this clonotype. CDR3 nucleotides: TGCAGTGCCCTAGCGGGGGGGGCAGATACGCAGTATTTT. Its translation: CSALAGGADTQYF. The J gene is TRBJ2-3, the V gene TRBV20-1, with 12 bases aligning to TRBD2. Germline trimming cut 6 bases from V and 4 bases from J; bases unmatched to any gene: 2. The CDR3 consists of 13 residues. Germline assignment: CDR1 DFQATT and CDR2 SNEGSKA (reference sequence).

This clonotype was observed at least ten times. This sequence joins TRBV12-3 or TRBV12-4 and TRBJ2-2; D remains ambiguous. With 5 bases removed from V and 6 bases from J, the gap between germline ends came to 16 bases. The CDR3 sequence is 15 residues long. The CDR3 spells CASSADLAYAGELFF. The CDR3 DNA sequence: TGTGCCAGCAGTGCGGACCTTGCCTACGCCGGGGAGCTGTTTTTT.

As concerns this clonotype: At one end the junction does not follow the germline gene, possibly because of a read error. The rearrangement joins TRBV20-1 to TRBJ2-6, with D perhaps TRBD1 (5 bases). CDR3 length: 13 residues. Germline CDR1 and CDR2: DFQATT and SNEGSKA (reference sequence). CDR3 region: CSARLAGADVLTF. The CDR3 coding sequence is TGCAGTGCGAGGCTGGCTGGGGCCGACGTCCTGACTTTC.

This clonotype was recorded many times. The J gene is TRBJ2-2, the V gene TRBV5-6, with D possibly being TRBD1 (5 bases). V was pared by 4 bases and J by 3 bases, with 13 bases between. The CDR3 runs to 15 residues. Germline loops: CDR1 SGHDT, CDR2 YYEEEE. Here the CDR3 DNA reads TGTGCCAGCAGCCCCCCCAGGGTCTACACCGGGGAGCTGTTTTTT. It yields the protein CASSPPRVYTGELFF.

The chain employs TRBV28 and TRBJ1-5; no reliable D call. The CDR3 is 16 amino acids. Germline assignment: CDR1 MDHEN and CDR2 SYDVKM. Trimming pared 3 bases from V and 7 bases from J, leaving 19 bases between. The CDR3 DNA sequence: TGTGCCAGCAGTTTGGTAGGATTTAAAGCCCCCCAGCCCCAGCATTTT. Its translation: CASSLVGFKAPQPQHF.